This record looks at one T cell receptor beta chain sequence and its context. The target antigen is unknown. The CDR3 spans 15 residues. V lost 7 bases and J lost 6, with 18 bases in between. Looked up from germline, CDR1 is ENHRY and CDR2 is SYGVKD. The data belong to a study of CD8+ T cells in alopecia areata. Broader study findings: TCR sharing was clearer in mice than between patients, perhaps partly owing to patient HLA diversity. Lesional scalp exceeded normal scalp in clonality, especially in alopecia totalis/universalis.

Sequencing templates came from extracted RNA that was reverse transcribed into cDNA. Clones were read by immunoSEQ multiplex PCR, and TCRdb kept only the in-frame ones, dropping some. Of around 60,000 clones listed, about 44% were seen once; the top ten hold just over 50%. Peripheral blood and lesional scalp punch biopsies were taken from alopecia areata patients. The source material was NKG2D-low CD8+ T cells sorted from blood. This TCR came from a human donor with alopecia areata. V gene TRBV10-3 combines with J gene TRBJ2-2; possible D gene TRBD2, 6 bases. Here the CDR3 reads CAINGGQGEAGELFF. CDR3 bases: TGTGCCATCAACGGAGGGCAGGGTGAGGCCGGGGAGCTGTTTTTT.